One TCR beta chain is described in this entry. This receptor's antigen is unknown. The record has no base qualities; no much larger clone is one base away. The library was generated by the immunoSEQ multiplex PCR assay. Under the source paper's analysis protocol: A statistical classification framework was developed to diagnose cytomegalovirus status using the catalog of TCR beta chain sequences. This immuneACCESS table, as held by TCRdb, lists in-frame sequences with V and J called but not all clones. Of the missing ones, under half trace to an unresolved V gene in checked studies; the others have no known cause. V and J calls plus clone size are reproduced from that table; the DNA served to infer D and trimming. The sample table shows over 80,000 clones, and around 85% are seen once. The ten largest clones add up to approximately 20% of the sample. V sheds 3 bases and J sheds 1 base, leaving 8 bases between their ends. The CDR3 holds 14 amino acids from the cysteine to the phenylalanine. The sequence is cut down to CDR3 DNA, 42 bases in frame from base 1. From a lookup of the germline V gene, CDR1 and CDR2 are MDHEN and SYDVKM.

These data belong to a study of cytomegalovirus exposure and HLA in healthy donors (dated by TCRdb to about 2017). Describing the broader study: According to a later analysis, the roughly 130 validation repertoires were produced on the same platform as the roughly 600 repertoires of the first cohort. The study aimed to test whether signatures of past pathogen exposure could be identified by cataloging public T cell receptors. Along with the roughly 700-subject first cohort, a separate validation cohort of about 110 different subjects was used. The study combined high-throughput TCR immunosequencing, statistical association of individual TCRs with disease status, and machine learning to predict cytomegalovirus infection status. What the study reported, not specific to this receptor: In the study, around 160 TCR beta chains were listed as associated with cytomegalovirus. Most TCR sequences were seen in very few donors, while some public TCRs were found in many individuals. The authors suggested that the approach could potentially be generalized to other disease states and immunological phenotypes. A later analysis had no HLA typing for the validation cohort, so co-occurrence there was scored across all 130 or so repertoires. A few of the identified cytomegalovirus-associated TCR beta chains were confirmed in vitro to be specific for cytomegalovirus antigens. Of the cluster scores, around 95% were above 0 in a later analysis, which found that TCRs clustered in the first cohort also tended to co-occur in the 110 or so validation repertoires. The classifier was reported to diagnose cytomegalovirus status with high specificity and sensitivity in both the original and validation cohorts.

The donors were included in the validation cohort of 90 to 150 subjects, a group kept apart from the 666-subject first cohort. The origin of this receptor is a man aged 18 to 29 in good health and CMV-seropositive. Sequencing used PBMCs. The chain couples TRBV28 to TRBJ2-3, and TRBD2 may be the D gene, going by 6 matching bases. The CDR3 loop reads CASSFGGGTDTQYF. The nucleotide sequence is TGTGCCAGCAGTTTTGGCGGGGGCACAGATACGCAGTATTTT. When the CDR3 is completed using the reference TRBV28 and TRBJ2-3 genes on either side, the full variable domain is DVKVTQSSRYLVKRTGEKVFLECVQDMDHENMFWYRQDPGLGLRLIYFSYDVKMKEKGDIPEGYSVSREKKERFSLILESASTNQTSMYLCASSFGGGTDTQYFGPGTRLTVL.